Presented here are 5 T cell receptor beta chains from one specimen sequenced in a study of PD-L1 blockade in urothelial cancer. Some clones are missing from TCRdb's copy, which holds only in-frame ones; the method was immunoSEQ multiplex PCR. The table includes more than 70,000 clones, about 89% detected once. The sequenced sample was PBMCs, obtained around atezolizumab (anti-PD-L1) treatment. The receptor source for this set is a man aged 55 to 69 with urothelial cancer.

This chain links TRBV19 with TRBJ2-7; D call uncertain. In germline, CDR1 is LNHDA, CDR2 SQIVND (reference sequence). V was shortened by 3 bases and J by 6 bases, with 6 bases between the two germline ends. The CDR3 runs 11 residues. In nucleotides, the CDR3 is TGTGCCAGTAGTATGTACGGCGAGCAGTACTTC. Amino acids: CASSMYGEQYF.

This chain joins TRBV28 and TRBJ1-2; no clear D. This CDR3 region has 13 residues. Germline V CDR1 and CDR2: MDHEN, SYDVKM. Trimming shortened V by 1 base and J by 7 bases, and 10 bases separated the two germline ends. CDR3 DNA: TGTGCCAGCAGTTTATCAAAGGGAGGTGGCTACACCTTC. It specifies CASSLSKGGGYTF.

The rearrangement links TRBV5-1 to TRBJ1-2, with 8 bases aligning to TRBD1. Trimming took 3 bases from V and 6 from J; bases not matched to a gene: 10. The CDR3 sequence is 15 residues long. CDR1 SGHRS and CDR2 YFSETQ come from the germline V gene. As DNA, the CDR3 is TGCGCCAGCAGCTCCCGGACAGGGCGCTTAGATGGCTACACCTTC. It yields the protein CASSSRTGRLDGYTF.

This clone was detected a few times. V gene TRBV27 combines with J gene TRBJ2-7; 10 positions match TRBD2. The CDR3 is 13 residues long. The germline gives CDR1 MNHEY, CDR2 SMNVEV (reference sequence). V lost 10 bases to trimming and J lost 8 bases; unmatched junction nucleotides: 11. The CDR3 DNA is TGTGCCACCGGGACTAGCGCTGACAGGAAGCAGTACTTC. It codes for CATGTSADRKQYF.

In DNA, the CDR3 is TGCAGCGTTGGGGCGGAGACCCAGTACTTC. Its protein product is CSVGAETQYF. The chain links TRBV29-1 to TRBJ2-5; no firm D call. Trimming took 4 bases from V and 5 from J, leaving 5 bases between them. The CDR3 length is 10 residues. CDR1 and CDR2 from the germline V gene are SQVTM and ANQGSEA.